There are many counts of the clone carrying this T cell receptor beta chain. The entry originates in a study of neurological immune-mediated disorders. Germline V gene sequence: CDR1 DFQATT, CDR2 SNEGSKA (reference sequence). V lost 6 bases to trimming and J lost 4 bases; unmatched junction nucleotides: 8. The length of the CDR3 is 13 residues. TCRdb independently ran MiXCR on the 5' RACE reads; one entry per CDR3 protein. This table holds tens of thousands of distinct CDR3 sequences, 5.2% found once. The sequenced sample was PBMCs. The rearrangement uses TRBV20-1 and TRBJ1-2; 7 bases match TRBD1. The source of this sequence is a man aged 18-30 years with multiple sclerosis. The DNA for the CDR3 is TGCAGTGCCATCCAGGGGGTGAGCTATGGCTACACCTTC. Translation: CSAIQGVSYGYTF.